This T cell receptor beta chain was found in a study of shared clonotypes between healthy human individuals (dated by TCRdb to between 2020 and 2021). At the level of the whole study: The cohort included three men and a couple of women between 18 and 49 years of age. The study deeply sequenced blood TCR repertoires of five healthy adults to estimate repertoire size and the extent of clonotype sharing between individuals. To increase sequencing depth and limit assay-specific biases, different laboratories used diverse techniques to prepare libraries and sequence TCR repertoires. Per donor, leukapheresis produced somewhere between about 0.94 and 8.9 billion PBMCs.

The investigation overall reported the following: Only blood was sampled, and tissue TCR repertoires likely differ from those in blood. The genetic and exposure-history diversity represented was limited by the small number of donors. Pairwise subsampling indicated that sequencing depth was expected to affect the degree of clonotype sharing among donors.

Using the deep immunoSEQ assay, TCR CDR3 regions were amplified from genomic DNA by multiplex PCR. Extracted genomic DNA from each cell subset was distributed evenly across all wells of several immunoSEQ 96-well plates, and each plate was treated as a replicate. For unsorted PBMC, each replicate PCR was loaded with approximately 300 ng genomic DNA, equivalent to tens of thousands of T cell genomes. Genomic DNA from unsorted PBMC was sequenced over ten immunoSEQ deep assay plates. The purified libraries were quantified using a Qubit 3.0 fluorometer, sized with a Bioanalyzer 2100, and then quantified again using the KAPA Library Quantification kit. Every immunoSEQ 96-well plate was sequenced on a separate single-read 150-cycle Illumina NextSeq 550 flow cell. In the authors' own workflow: The immunoSEQ output contained only junctional sequences without quality scores, so filtering could not match that applied to full-length reads. To assign V/J genes and CDR3, sequences were annotated using PyIR, a Python wrapper for IgBLAST v1.9, with IMGT germline references. Reads were removed for weak V/J assignments (E-value above 1e-6), missing CDR3, stop codons, out-of-frame junctions, or ambiguous translated residues. A V3J clonotype was defined by an identical inferred V gene, J gene, and CDR3 amino acid sequence. The percentage overlap between two repertoires was calculated by dividing the number of shared unique clonotypes by the size of the smaller repertoire. Richness of each repertoire was evaluated using RTK rarefaction, the Chao1 estimator, and Recon v2.1 estimates of unobserved clonotypes. Not all clones reach the TCRdb copy of this immuneACCESS table, which keeps in-frame sequences only. Checked studies attribute under half of the gap to unresolved V genes and leave the rest unexplained. The DNA gave D and trimming, while V, J and clone size come from that table. A total of some 490,000 clones appear in this sample, approximately 81% of them only once. The ten largest make up roughly an eighth of the sample.

Taken from cysteine to phenylalanine, the CDR3 has 15 residues. Solely the CDR3 DNA is kept, with 45 bases framed from the first base. Trimming takes 7 bases off V and 7 bases off J; junction bases not matched to a gene: 12. Via the germline V gene, CDR1 is MNHEY and CDR2 SVGAGI. The donors were healthy, HIV-negative adults with no recently reported acute infections or vaccinations. Every donor was a Caucasian adult living in Nashville, Tennessee, USA. For unsorted samples, some 90 million PBMCs were counted, and genomic DNA was extracted using the QIAamp DNA Blood Mini kit. After blood collection by leukapheresis, PBMCs were isolated using Ficoll-Histopaque density gradient centrifugation and then cryopreserved in the vapor phase of liquid nitrogen. Turning to this clone: It lacks a known antigen. No qualities accompany the bases; no much larger clone lies one base away.

The specimen was PBMCs. The chain is made from TRBV6-5 and TRBJ1-2, with TRBD1 matching 10 junction bases. The origin of this receptor is a woman in her thirties or forties in good health. Some clones in this sample may be carry-over from other donors' samples. This receptor has the CDR3 CASTERTGGRLGYTF. The bases are TGTGCCAGCACCGAAAGGACAGGGGGTCGGCTTGGCTACACCTTC.